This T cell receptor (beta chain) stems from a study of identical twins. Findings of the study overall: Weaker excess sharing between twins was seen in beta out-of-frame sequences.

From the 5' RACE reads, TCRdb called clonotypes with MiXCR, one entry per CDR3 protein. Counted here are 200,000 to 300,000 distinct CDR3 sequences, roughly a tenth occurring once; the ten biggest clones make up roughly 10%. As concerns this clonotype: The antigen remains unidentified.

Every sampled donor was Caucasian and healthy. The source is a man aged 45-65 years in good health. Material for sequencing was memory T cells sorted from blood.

The CDR3: CASSLGVGGGELFF. Written as DNA, the CDR3 is TGTGCCAGCAGCTTAGGGGTAGGCGGCGGGGAGCTGTTTTTT. The chain is built from TRBV7-6 and TRBJ2-2; the D is unclear. Germline CDR1 and CDR2: SGHVS and FNYEAQ. CDR3 length: 14 amino acids. With 1 base removed from V and 7 bases from J, the gap between germline ends came to 10 bases.